Given below is one T cell receptor (beta chain) in context. Its antigen remains unidentified. The germline V gene has CDR1 SGDLS and CDR2 YYNGEE. The ends were cut back, 3 bases at V and 6 bases at J, with 15 bases in the middle. The CDR3 length is 15 residues. This sample is drawn from a study of response to subunit inactivated influenza vaccine. Findings of the study overall: Authors suggested that a seasonal influenza vaccination recruits few new T cells each time.

One entry per CDR3 protein results from TCRdb running MiXCR on the RT-PCR reads. The table records some 600,000 distinct CDR3 sequences, roughly 15% of them present only once. The chain links TRBV9 to TRBJ2-2; no clear D gene. The clonotype originates from a man over 45 who received an inactivated influenza vaccine. Sequences were derived from PBMCs from blood, sampled about 14 days before vaccination. The CDR3 region has the DNA TGTGCCAGCAGCGCGTTAGTGTCTTCGGCCGGGGAGCTGTTTTTT. Its protein is CASSALVSSAGELFF.